A selection of T cell receptor beta chains follows, all from one sample in a study of OX40 agonist ivuxolimab in advanced cancers. TCRdb keeps only in-frame clones here, not all; method: immunoSEQ multiplex PCR. Of 55,000 to 70,000 clones listed, approximately 85% are singletons. Specimen: CD4+ or CD8+ T cells sorted from blood, collected in a trial of the OX40 agonist ivuxolimab. These receptors all come from an adult with an advanced solid tumor such as melanoma, head and neck, liver or kidney cancer. CDR3s include the opening cysteine and the closing phenylalanine or tryptophan. Each record gives: D gene, J gene, V gene, clone size, CDR3 protein, CDR3 DNA. D genes are given only for firm matches. The size of a clone is reported for some rows only, either as once, few or many, or as a class for expanded clones.

d_gene: -
j_gene: TRBJ1-4
v_gene: TRBV18
abundance: -
CDR3aa: CASSPRVATNEKLFF
CDR3nt: TGTGCCAGCTCACCCCGGGTTGCAACTAATGAAAAACTGTTTTTT

d_gene: TRBD1
j_gene: TRBJ2-7
v_gene: TRBV6-5
abundance: -
CDR3aa: CASSSRQGNRAYEQYF
CDR3nt: TGTGCCAGCAGTTCGAGACAGGGGAACCGGGCTTACGAGCAGTACTTC

d_gene: -
j_gene: TRBJ2-5
v_gene: TRBV7-8
abundance: -
CDR3aa: CASSLGLQETQYF
CDR3nt: TGTGCCAGCAGCTTAGGTCTTCAAGAGACCCAGTACTTC

d_gene: -
j_gene: TRBJ1-2
v_gene: TRBV29-1
abundance: -
CDR3aa: CSVGQAGASGYTF
CDR3nt: TGCAGCGTTGGACAGGCGGGGGCTAGTGGCTACACCTTC

d_gene: TRBD1
j_gene: TRBJ1-5
v_gene: TRBV2
abundance: many
CDR3aa: CASSEWARQGRSNQPQHF
CDR3nt: TGTGCCAGCAGTGAGTGGGCCCGACAGGGAAGGAGCAATCAGCCCCAGCATTTT

d_gene: -
j_gene: TRBJ2-1
v_gene: TRBV6-1
abundance: once
CDR3aa: CASIMGGRDEQFF
CDR3nt: TGTGCCAGCATAATGGGGGGTCGCGATGAGCAGTTCTTC

d_gene: -
j_gene: TRBJ2-7
v_gene: TRBV6-5
abundance: -
CDR3aa: CASSYSGESSYEQYF
CDR3nt: TGTGCCAGCAGTTACTCGGGGGAAAGCTCCTACGAGCAGTACTTC

d_gene: TRBD1
j_gene: TRBJ1-6
v_gene: TRBV11-2
abundance: few
CDR3aa: CASSLNQGDSPLHF
CDR3nt: TGTGCCAGCAGCTTAAACCAGGGGGATTCACCCCTCCACTTT

d_gene: -
j_gene: TRBJ1-1
v_gene: TRBV11-3
abundance: -
CDR3aa: CASSLDGVNTEAFF
CDR3nt: TGTGCCAGCAGCTTAGATGGGGTGAACACTGAAGCTTTCTTT

d_gene: -
j_gene: TRBJ2-2
v_gene: TRBV6-4
abundance: medium-sized
CDR3aa: CAQSGGLGHPHPGELFF
CDR3nt: TGTGCCCAGTCAGGGGGGTTAGGACACCCTCACCCCGGGGAGCTGTTTTTT

d_gene: -
j_gene: TRBJ2-5
v_gene: TRBV9
abundance: -
CDR3aa: CASSVGLRLEGETQYF
CDR3nt: TGTGCCAGCAGCGTAGGGCTGCGGCTAGAAGGCGAGACCCAGTACTTC

d_gene: -
j_gene: TRBJ2-7
v_gene: TRBV7-2
abundance: once
CDR3aa: CASSLVRNEQYF
CDR3nt: TGTGCCAGCAGCTTAGTCAGGAACGAGCAGTACTTC

d_gene: TRBD1
j_gene: TRBJ1-2
v_gene: TRBV28
abundance: -
CDR3aa: CASSFGQGAYGYTF
CDR3nt: TGTGCCAGCAGTTTTGGGCAGGGGGCCTATGGCTACACCTTC

d_gene: -
j_gene: TRBJ2-3
v_gene: TRBV5-6
abundance: -
CDR3aa: CASSLTLQSTDTQYF
CDR3nt: TGTGCCAGCAGCTTGACGTTACAGAGCACAGATACGCAGTATTTT

d_gene: TRBD1
j_gene: TRBJ1-1
v_gene: TRBV7-6
abundance: -
CDR3aa: CASSAQGANTEAFF
CDR3nt: TGTGCCAGCAGCGCTCAGGGGGCGAACACTGAAGCTTTCTTT

d_gene: TRBD1
j_gene: TRBJ2-5
v_gene: TRBV4-1
abundance: -
CDR3aa: CASSRGDRILQETQYF
CDR3nt: TGCGCCAGCAGCCGAGGGGACAGAATATTACAAGAGACCCAGTACTTC

d_gene: -
j_gene: TRBJ2-1
v_gene: TRBV7-9
abundance: -
CDR3aa: CASSQVGAGVQFF
CDR3nt: TGTGCCAGCAGCCAGGTGGGGGCCGGGGTGCAGTTCTTC

d_gene: TRBD1
j_gene: TRBJ1-2
v_gene: TRBV4-3
abundance: few
CDR3aa: CASSQQGQGIGYTF
CDR3nt: TGCGCCAGCAGCCAACAGGGACAGGGAATAGGCTACACCTTC